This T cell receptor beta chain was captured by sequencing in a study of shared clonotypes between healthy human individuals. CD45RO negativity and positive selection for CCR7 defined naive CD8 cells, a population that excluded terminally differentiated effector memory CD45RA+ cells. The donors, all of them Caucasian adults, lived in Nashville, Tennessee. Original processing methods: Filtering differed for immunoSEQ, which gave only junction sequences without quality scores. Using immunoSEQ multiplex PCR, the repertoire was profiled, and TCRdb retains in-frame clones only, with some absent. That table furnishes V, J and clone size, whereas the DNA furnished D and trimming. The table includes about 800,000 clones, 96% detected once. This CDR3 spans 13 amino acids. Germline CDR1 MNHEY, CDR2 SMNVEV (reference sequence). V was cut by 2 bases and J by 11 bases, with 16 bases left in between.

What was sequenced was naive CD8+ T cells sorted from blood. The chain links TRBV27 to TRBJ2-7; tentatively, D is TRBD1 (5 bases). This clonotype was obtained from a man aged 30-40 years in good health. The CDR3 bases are TGTGCCAGCAGTTTAAGTGGTGGGGCTGAAGAGTACTTC. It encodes CASSLSGGAEEYF.